These 5 T cell receptor beta chains originate from one sample sequenced in a study of blood T cell repertoires in COVID-19. Libraries were prepared by immunoSEQ multiplex PCR; TCRdb keeps only in-frame clonotypes and omits some of them. The data show over 250,000 clones, 75% to 90% seen once. The sample comprised peripheral blood. These receptors were taken from a man between 50 and 59 years old with acute or convalescent COVID-19.

The CDR3 here is CAISESGHPNQPQHF. The CDR3 DNA reads TGTGCCATCAGTGAGTCTGGACACCCCAATCAGCCCCAGCATTTT. V gene TRBV10-3 combines with J gene TRBJ1-5; D may be TRBD1 (5 bases). The CDR3 covers 15 residues. Per germline, CDR1 ENHRY and CDR2 SYGVKD. V lost 0 bases and J lost 3, with 9 bases in between.

V usage is TRBV12-3 or TRBV12-4 and J usage is TRBJ1-2; D gene ambiguous. The CDR3 is 13 residues long. The V gene lost 5 bases and the J gene lost 1 base, with 8 bases spanning the gap. The CDR3 DNA sequence: TGTGCCAGCAGTCGTTCAGATAACTATGGCTACACCTTC. Protein: CASSRSDNYGYTF.

This clone came up once. The chain has TRBV5-6 and TRBJ2-7, with D possibly matching TRBD2 (6 bases). V was trimmed by 4 bases and J by 3 bases, leaving 14 bases between them. The CDR3 length is 14 residues. The germline V gene has CDR1 SGHDT and CDR2 YYEEEE. The CDR3 DNA follows: TGTGCCAGCAGCGGGGGGACGGGCAACTACGAGCAGTACTTC. Residues: CASSGGTGNYEQYF.

The rearrangement links TRBV30 to TRBJ2-3; maybe TRBD1 (6 bases). CDR3 size: 12 residues. Germline loops: CDR1 GTSNPN, CDR2 SVGIG (reference sequence). The germline V and J ends were trimmed by 0 bases and 9 bases, with 10 bases remaining between them. In DNA, the CDR3 is TGTGCCTGGAGTGTCTCAGGGGACACGCAGTATTTT. As protein: CAWSVSGDTQYF.

This clone was recorded only once. The rearrangement uses TRBV19 and TRBJ1-2; tentatively, D is TRBD1 (6 bases). From germline, CDR1 is LNHDA and CDR2 SQIVND (reference sequence). The CDR3 extends over 14 amino acids. Trimming took 3 bases from V and 2 from J, leaving 10 bases between them. The CDR3 sequence: CASSMDSFNYGYTF. CDR3 in DNA: TGTGCCAGTAGTATGGACAGCTTCAACTATGGCTACACCTTC.